This TCR beta chain was obtained from a study of patients and donors after allogeneic stem cell transplantation (TCRdb year 2020). This clonotype was detected only a few times. Its antigen is currently not known. No much larger clone is present one base from it, and per-base qualities are unavailable. Library method: RT-PCR. Sequencing was carried out with a NextSeq 550. In TCRdb, the public reads were trimmed at Q25 with fastp and aligned with MiXCR, with productive beta chains retained. Each CDR3 protein gets just one entry, which takes the most common genes and DNA from the rows behind it. A total of 95,000 to 120,000 distinct CDR3 sequences appear in this sample, 35% of them only once. Together, the top ten hold 25% to 35% of the sample. V is pared back by 4 bases and J by 0 bases, with 8 bases lying between the germline termini. CDR1 and CDR2 were assigned from the germline V gene as SGHRS and YFSETQ. Including the terminal cysteine and phenylalanine, the CDR3 comprises 13 residues. The read is trimmed to its CDR3 DNA, 39 bases read in frame from base 1.

The sequence links TRBV5-1 to TRBJ2-7; the D gene cannot be resolved reliably. Sequenced material: blood, either unsorted or a sorted T cell fraction (not recorded which). The clonotype originates from a human donor who was either an allogeneic HSCT recipient or a stem cell or donor lymphocyte infusion donor (not recorded which). It is not recorded whose cells these are; they may come from a transplant donor. The CDR3 here reads CASSRISSYEQYF. The DNA sequence is as follows: TGCGCCAGCAGCCGTATATCCTCCTACGAGCAGTACTTC. With the portions outside the CDR3 filled from the reference TRBV5-1 and TRBJ2-7 genes, the complete variable region becomes KAGVTQTPRYLIKTRGQQVTLSCSPISGHRSVSWYQQTPGQGLQFLFEYFSETQRNKGNFPGRFSGRQFSNSRSEMNVSTLELGDSALYLCASSRISSYEQYFGPGTRLTVT.